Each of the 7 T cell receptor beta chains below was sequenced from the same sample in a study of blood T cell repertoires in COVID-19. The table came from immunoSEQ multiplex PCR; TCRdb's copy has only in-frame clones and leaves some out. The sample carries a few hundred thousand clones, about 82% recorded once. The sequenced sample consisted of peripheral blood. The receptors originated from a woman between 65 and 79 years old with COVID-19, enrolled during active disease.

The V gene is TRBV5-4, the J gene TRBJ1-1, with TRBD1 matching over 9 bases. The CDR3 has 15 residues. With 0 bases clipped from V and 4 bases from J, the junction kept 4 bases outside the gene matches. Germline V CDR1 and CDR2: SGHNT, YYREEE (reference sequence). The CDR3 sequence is CASSLAGQGSTEAFF. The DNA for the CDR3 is TGTGCCAGCAGCTTGGCCGGACAGGGGAGCACTGAAGCTTTCTTT.

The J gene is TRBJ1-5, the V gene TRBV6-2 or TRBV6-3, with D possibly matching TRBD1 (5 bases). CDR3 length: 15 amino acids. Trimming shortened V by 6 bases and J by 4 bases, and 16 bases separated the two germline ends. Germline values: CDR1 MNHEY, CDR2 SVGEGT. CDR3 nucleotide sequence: TGTGCCAGCAGCTTCCGTGACAGTCTAAATCAGCCCCAGCATTTT. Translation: CASSFRDSLNQPQHF.

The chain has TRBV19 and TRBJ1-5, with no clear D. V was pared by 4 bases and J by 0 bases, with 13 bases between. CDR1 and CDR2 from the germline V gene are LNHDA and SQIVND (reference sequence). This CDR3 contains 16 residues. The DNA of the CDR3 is TGTGCCAGTAGTAATCGTGGAGGGAATAGCAATCAGCCCCAGCATTTT. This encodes CASSNRGGNSNQPQHF.

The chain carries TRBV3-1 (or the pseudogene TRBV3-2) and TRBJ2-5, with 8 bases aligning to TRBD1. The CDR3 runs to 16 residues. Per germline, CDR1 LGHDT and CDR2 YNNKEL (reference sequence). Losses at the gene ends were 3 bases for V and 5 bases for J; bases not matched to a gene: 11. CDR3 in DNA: TGTGCCAGCAGCCATTGGGGACCGACAGGGGAGGAGACCCAGTACTTC. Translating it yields CASSHWGPTGEETQYF.

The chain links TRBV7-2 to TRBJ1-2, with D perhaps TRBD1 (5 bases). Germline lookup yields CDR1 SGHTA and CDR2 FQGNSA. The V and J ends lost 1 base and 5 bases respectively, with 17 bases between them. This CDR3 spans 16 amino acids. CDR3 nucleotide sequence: TGTGCCAGCAGCTTAGAATCGGGACTGAGGACGTATGGCTACACCTTC. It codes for CASSLESGLRTYGYTF.

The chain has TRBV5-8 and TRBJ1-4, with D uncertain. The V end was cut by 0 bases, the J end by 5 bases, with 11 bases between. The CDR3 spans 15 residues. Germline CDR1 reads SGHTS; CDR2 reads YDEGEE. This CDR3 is CASSLGTGGNEKLFF. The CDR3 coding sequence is TGTGCCAGCAGCTTGGGGACGGGAGGGAATGAAAAACTGTTTTTT.

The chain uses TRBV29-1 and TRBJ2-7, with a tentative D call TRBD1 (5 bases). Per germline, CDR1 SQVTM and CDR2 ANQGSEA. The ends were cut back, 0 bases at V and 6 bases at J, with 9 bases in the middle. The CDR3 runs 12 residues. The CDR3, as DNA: TGCAGCGTTGAAGACAGGGTTTCCGAGCAGTACTTC. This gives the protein CSVEDRVSEQYF.